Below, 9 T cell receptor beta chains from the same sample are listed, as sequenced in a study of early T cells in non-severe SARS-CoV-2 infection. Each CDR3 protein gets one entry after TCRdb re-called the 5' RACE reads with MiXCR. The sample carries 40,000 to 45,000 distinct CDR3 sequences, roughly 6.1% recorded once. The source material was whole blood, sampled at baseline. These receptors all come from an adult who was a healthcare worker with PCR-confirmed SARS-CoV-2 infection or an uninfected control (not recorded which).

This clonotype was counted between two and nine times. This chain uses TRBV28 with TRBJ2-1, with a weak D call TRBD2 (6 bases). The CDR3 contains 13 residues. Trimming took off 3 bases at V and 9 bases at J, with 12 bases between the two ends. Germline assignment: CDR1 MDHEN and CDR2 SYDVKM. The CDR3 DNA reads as TGTGCCAGCAGTTTTGGGGGGAACACTGAGCAGTTCTTC. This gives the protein CASSFGGNTEQFF.

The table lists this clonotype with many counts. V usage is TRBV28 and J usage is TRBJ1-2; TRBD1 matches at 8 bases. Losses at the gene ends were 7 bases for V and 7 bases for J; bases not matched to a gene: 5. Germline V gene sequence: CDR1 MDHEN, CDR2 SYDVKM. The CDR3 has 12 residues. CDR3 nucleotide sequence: TGTGCCAGCACCGTACAGGGGGGTGGCTACACCTTC. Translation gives CASTVQGGGYTF.

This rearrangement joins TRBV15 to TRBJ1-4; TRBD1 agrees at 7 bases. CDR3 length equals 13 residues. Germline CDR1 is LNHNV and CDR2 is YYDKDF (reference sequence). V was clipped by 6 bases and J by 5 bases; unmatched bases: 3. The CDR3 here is CATRGQQNEKLFF. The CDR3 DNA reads TGTGCCACCAGGGGACAGCAAAATGAAAAACTGTTTTTT.

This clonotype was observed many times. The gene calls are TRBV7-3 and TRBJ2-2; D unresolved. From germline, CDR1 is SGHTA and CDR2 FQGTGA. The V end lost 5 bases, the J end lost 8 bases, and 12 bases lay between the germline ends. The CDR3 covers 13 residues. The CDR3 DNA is TGTGCCAGCAGCCTCTCATTCGGGGGGGAGCTGTTTTTT. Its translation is CASSLSFGGELFF.

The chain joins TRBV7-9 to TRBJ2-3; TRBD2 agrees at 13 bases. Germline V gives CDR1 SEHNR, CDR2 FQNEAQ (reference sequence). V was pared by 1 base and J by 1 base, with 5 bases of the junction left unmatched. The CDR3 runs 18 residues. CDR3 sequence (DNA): TGTGCCAGCAGCTTAGGGACTAGCGGGAGCCCTCGCACAGATACGCAGTATTTT. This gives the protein CASSLGTSGSPRTDTQYF. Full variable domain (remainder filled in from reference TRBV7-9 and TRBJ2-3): DTGVSQNPRHKITKRGQNVTFRCDPISEHNRLYWYRQTLGQGPEFLTYFQNEAQLEKSRLLSDRFSAERPKGSFSTLEIQRTEQGDSAMYLCASSLGTSGSPRTDTQYFGPGTRLTVL.

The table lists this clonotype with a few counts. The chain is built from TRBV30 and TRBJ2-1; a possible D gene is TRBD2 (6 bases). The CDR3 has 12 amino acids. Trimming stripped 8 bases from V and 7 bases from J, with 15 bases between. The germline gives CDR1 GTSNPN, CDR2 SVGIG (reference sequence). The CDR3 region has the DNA TGTGCCACGGGACTCCTCGGAAATGAGCAGTTCTTC. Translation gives CATGLLGNEQFF.

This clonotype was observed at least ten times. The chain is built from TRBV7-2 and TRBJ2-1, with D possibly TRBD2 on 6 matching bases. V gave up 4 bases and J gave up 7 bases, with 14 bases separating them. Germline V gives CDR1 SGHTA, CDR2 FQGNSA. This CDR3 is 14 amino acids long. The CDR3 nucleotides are TGTGCCAGCAGCTCAGGGACTGCCGGAAATGAGCAGTTCTTC. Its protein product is CASSSGTAGNEQFF.

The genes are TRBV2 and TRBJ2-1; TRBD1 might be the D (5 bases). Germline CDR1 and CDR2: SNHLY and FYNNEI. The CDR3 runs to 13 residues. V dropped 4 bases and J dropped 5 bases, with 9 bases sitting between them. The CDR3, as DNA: TGTGCCAGCAGTGTGGCAGGGAACAATGAGCAGTTCTTC. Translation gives CASSVAGNNEQFF.

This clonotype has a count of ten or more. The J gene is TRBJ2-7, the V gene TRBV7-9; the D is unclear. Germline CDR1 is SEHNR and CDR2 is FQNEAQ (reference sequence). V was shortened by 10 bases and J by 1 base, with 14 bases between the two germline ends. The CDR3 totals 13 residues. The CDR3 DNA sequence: TGTGCCACGGGTCACACCAGGTCCTACGAGCAGTACTTC. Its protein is CATGHTRSYEQYF.